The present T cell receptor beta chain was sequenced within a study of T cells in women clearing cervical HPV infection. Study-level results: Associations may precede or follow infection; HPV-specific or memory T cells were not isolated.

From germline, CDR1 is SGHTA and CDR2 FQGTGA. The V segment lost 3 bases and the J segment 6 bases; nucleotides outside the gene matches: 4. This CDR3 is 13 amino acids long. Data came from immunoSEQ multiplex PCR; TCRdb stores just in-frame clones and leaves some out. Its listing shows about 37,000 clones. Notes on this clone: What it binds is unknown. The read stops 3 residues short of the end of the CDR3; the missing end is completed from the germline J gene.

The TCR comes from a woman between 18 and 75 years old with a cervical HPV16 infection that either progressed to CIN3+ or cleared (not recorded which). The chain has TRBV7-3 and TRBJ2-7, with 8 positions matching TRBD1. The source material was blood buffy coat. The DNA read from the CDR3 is TGTGCCAGCAGCTTCACAGGGGGAGGCGAG. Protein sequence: CASSFTGGGE. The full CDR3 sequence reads CASSFTGGGEQYF.